These 22 T cell receptor beta chains were sequenced from one sample in a study of control samples from healthy donors and cancer patients. Libraries were prepared by immunoSEQ multiplex PCR; TCRdb keeps only in-frame clonotypes and omits some of them. The table shows fewer than 200,000 clones, with 90% to 95% occurring only once. Sequenced input: blood. These receptors were obtained from an older woman in good health.

V and J are TRBV6-5 and TRBJ1-2; D possibly corresponds to TRBD1 (6 bases). CDR1 and CDR2 from the germline V gene are MNHEY and SVGAGI. V lost 1 base and J 0 bases, leaving 12 bases between the germline ends. The CDR3 extends over 16 amino acids. The CDR3: CASSYFGGLANYGYTF. In DNA, the CDR3 is TGTGCCAGCAGTTACTTCGGGGGGCTGGCTAACTATGGCTACACCTTC.

The rearrangement joins TRBV3-1 (or the pseudogene TRBV3-2) to TRBJ1-4; D gene unclear. V lost 4 bases and J lost 9, with 12 bases in between. CDR1 and CDR2 from the germline V gene are LGHDT and YNNKEL (reference sequence). This CDR3 spans 13 amino acids. The chain's CDR3 is CASSPTGNKKLFF. The CDR3 coding sequence is TGTGCCAGCAGCCCCACCGGGAACAAAAAACTGTTTTTT.

The chain links TRBV14 to TRBJ2-1; D gene unclear. The V gene lost 4 bases and the J gene lost 10 bases, with 14 bases spanning the gap. The CDR3 totals 13 residues. CDR1 is SGHDN and CDR2 is FVKESK in the germline V gene. CDR3 in amino acids: CASSPLFGWEQFF. CDR3 nucleotides: TGTGCCAGCAGCCCTTTGTTTGGGTGGGAGCAGTTCTTC.

The chain couples TRBV4-1 to TRBJ2-3; a possible D gene is TRBD1 (7 bases). Trimming removed 2 bases at V and 2 bases at J, with 29 bases between. CDR3 length: 21 residues. Looked up from germline, CDR1 is MGHRA and CDR2 is YSYEKL. CDR3 sequence: CASSQKSPPVGAGGTTDTQYF. The CDR3 region has the DNA TGCGCCAGCAGCCAAAAATCGCCTCCTGTGGGAGCAGGGGGGACCACAGATACGCAGTATTTT.

The chain is built from TRBV6-2 or TRBV6-3 and TRBJ1-5; the match to TRBD1 covers 10 bases. The CDR3 has 15 amino acids. Trimming removed 4 bases from V and 5 bases from J; junction bases left unmatched: 5. CDR1 and CDR2 from the germline V gene are MNHEY and SVGEGT. The CDR3 is CASSSWTGGDQPQHF. The DNA of the CDR3 is TGTGCCAGCAGTTCGTGGACAGGGGGAGATCAGCCCCAGCATTTT.

This clone was observed a few times. V usage is TRBV16 and J usage is TRBJ1-5; 7 bases are shared with TRBD1. Germline V gene data show CDR1 as KGHSY and CDR2 as FQNENV. The CDR3 has 14 residues. Unmatched junction bases numbered 2, after V lost 0 bases and J lost 6 bases. The CDR3: CASSQSDRFQPQHF. CDR3 in DNA: TGTGCCAGCAGCCAATCGGACAGGTTTCAGCCCCAGCATTTT. Complete variable domain (other parts from reference TRBV16 and TRBJ1-5): GEEVAQTPKHLVRGEGQKAKLYCAPIKGHSYVFWYQQVLKNEFKFLISFQNENVFDETGMPKERFSAKCLPNSPCSLEIQATKLEDSAVYFCASSQSDRFQPQHFGDGTRLSIL.

J is TRBJ2-2 and V is TRBV18, with D perhaps TRBD1 (5 bases). Trimming took off 2 bases at V and 3 bases at J, with 10 bases between the two ends. From germline, CDR1 is KGHSH and CDR2 LQKENI. This CDR3 is 15 amino acids long. The CDR3 spells CASSPRKGDTGELFF. In nucleotides, the CDR3 is TGTGCCAGCTCACCAAGAAAAGGGGACACCGGGGAGCTGTTTTTT.

V and J are TRBV5-4 and TRBJ2-7; TRBD1 or TRBD2 may be the D gene (5 bases each). The CDR3 extends over 14 amino acids. CDR1 and CDR2 from the germline V gene are SGHNT and YYREEE (reference sequence). V was cut by 0 bases and J by 2 bases, with 9 bases left in between. CDR3 loop: CASSLERGPYEQYF. The CDR3 bases are TGTGCCAGCAGCTTGGAGAGGGGCCCCTACGAGCAGTACTTC.

The V and J genes are TRBV5-1 and TRBJ2-2; 9 bases are a match to TRBD2. The V gene's germline CDR1 is SGHRS and CDR2 YFSETQ. The CDR3 is made up of 15 amino acids. The V segment lost 4 bases and the J segment 4 bases; nucleotides outside the gene matches: 5. The CDR3, as DNA: TGCGCCAGCAGCGTAGCGGGGGTGGCCACCGGGGAGCTGTTTTTT. Amino acid sequence: CASSVAGVATGELFF.

This chain connects TRBV5-7 to TRBJ1-4; 8 bases agree with TRBD1. TRBV5-7 is an ORF for which the function is uncertain. V lost 0 bases to trimming and J lost 8 bases; unmatched junction nucleotides: 15. CDR3 length equals 18 residues. The CDR3 region has the DNA TGTGCCAGCAGCTTGGCCGGGCAGGGGGCTATCTCGGGGGAAAAACTGTTTTTT. Translated, it gives CASSLAGQGAISGEKLFF.

The chain links TRBV2 to TRBJ1-1; D possibly corresponds to TRBD1 (5 bases). Per the germline V gene, CDR1 is SNHLY and CDR2 is FYNNEI. This CDR3 comprises 16 residues. V gave up 7 bases and J gave up 0 bases, with 18 bases separating them. The DNA for the CDR3 is TGTGCCAGCATAAGGGACCGAGTATCCGTGAACACTGAAGCTTTCTTT. The encoded protein is CASIRDRVSVNTEAFF.

This clone showed up just once. This chain connects TRBV30 to TRBJ1-5; 9 bases match TRBD1. CDR3 length equals 15 residues. Germline trimming cut 4 bases from V and 1 base from J; bases unmatched to any gene: 5. Germline-derived CDR1 and CDR2 are GTSNPN and SVGIG (reference sequence). The CDR3 DNA reads as TGTGCCTGGACAAACAGGGGGCTAAGCAATCAGCCCCAGCATTTT. This sequence encodes CAWTNRGLSNQPQHF.

V gene TRBV24-1 combines with J gene TRBJ2-3, with a possible D match to TRBD1 (5 bases). V lost 3 bases to trimming and J lost 14 bases, with 14 bases between them. This CDR3 is 12 amino acids long. Germline assignment: CDR1 KGHDR and CDR2 SFDVKD. In nucleotides, the CDR3 is TGTGCCACCAGTGATAACACAGGAAATGGGTATTTT. It codes for CATSDNTGNGYF.

V gene TRBV4-3 combines with J gene TRBJ1-2; no definite D call. V dropped 0 bases and J dropped 1 base, with 12 bases sitting between them. Germline V gene data show CDR1 as LGHNA and CDR2 as YSLEER. The CDR3 is made up of 16 amino acids. The CDR3 here is CASSQDPPVLNYGYTF. CDR3 sequence (DNA): TGCGCCAGCAGCCAAGACCCCCCAGTTCTTAACTATGGCTACACCTTC.

This chain links TRBV11-2 with TRBJ1-1, with a weak D call TRBD1 (6 bases). Germline CDR1 is SGHAT and CDR2 is FQNNGV. CDR3 length: 15 residues. V was cut by 7 bases and J by 0 bases, with 15 bases left in between. CDR3 nucleotides: TGTGCCAGCACCTCTCAGGGGTCCGTGAACACTGAAGCTTTCTTT. It codes for CASTSQGSVNTEAFF. The variable domain in full, with the rest retrieved from reference TRBV11-2 and TRBJ1-1, is EAGVAQSPRYKIIEKRQSVAFWCNPISGHATLYWYQQILGQGPKLLIQFQNNGVVDDSQLPKDRFSAERLKGVDSTLKIQPAKLEDSAVYLCASTSQGSVNTEAFFGQGTRLTVV.

The rearrangement joins TRBV18 to TRBJ2-7, with 7 bases identical to TRBD1. Germline CDR1 and CDR2: KGHSH and LQKENI. V lost 4 bases, J lost 4 bases, and 10 bases stayed unmatched. The CDR3 has 15 residues. CDR3 sequence (DNA): TGTGCCAGCTCACGCACCGGGACAGAAATTTACGAGCAGTACTTC. Its translation: CASSRTGTEIYEQYF.

The rearrangement joins TRBV28 to TRBJ2-5; D unresolved. Germline V lookup: CDR1 MDHEN, CDR2 SYDVKM. CDR3 size: 15 residues. Trimming left V 7 bases short and J 7 bases short, with 22 bases between. The CDR3 sequence is CASTPSIVPSSTQYF. The CDR3 coding sequence is TGTGCCAGCACCCCGTCGATAGTCCCATCCTCGACCCAGTACTTC.

This chain links TRBV6-5 with TRBJ1-2; maybe TRBD1 (6 bases). CDR1 is MNHEY and CDR2 is SVGAGI in the germline V gene. V was pared by 6 bases and J by 0 bases, with 11 bases between. The CDR3 has 14 residues. The CDR3 DNA sequence: TGTGCCAGCAGCAACCAGGGGTCTAACTATGGCTACACCTTC. Its protein product is CASSNQGSNYGYTF.

V usage is TRBV19 and J usage is TRBJ2-2, with TRBD2 matching 8 bases. This CDR3 comprises 15 residues. Germline assignment: CDR1 LNHDA and CDR2 SQIVND (reference sequence). After removal of 3 bases from V and 6 bases from J, the junction contained 6 bases not matched to a gene. The CDR3 sequence is CASSMVGGAAGELFF. CDR3 in DNA: TGTGCCAGTAGTATGGTCGGGGGGGCTGCCGGGGAGCTGTTTTTT.

V is TRBV11-2 and J is TRBJ1-4, with D hard to call. Per germline, CDR1 SGHAT and CDR2 FQNNGV. With 5 bases removed from V and 0 bases from J, the gap between germline ends came to 13 bases. CDR3 length: 16 residues. Here the CDR3 DNA reads TGTGCCAGCAGCCTGCCAGCATTTTCAACTAATGAAAAACTGTTTTTT. It yields the protein CASSLPAFSTNEKLFF.

V usage is TRBV19 and J usage is TRBJ2-1; 13 nucleotides match TRBD2. In germline, CDR1 is LNHDA, CDR2 SQIVND (reference sequence). The junction had 8 bases not matched to a gene; V was cut back by 5 bases and J by 7 bases. The CDR3 sequence is 16 residues long. This CDR3 is CASSRTSGGSVNEQFF. DNA of the CDR3: TGTGCCAGTAGTCGGACTAGCGGGGGATCGGTAAATGAGCAGTTCTTC. Supplemented by reference TRBV19 and TRBJ2-1, the full variable domain reads DGGITQSPKYLFRKEGQNVTLSCEQNLNHDAMYWYRQDPGQGLRLIYYSQIVNDFQKGDIAEGYSVSREKKESFPLTVTSAQKNPTAFYLCASSRTSGGSVNEQFFGPGTRLTVL.

The rearrangement links TRBV7-3 to TRBJ1-2, with D perhaps matching TRBD1 (5 bases). V was shortened by 5 bases and J by 5 bases, with 18 bases between the two germline ends. Germline-derived CDR1 and CDR2 are SGHTA and FQGTGA. This CDR3 contains 15 residues. In DNA, the CDR3 is TGTGCCAGCAGCCCTCGGGACGCAAGGGAGTATGGCTACACCTTC. It encodes CASSPRDAREYGYTF.